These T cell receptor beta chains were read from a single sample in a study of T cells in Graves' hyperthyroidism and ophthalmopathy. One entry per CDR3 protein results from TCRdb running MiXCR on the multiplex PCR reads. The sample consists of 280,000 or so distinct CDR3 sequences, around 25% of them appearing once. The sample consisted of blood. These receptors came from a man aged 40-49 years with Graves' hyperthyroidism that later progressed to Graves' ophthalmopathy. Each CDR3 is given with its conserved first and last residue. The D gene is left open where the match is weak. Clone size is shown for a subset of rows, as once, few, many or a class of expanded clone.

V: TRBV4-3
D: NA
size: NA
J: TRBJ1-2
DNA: TGCGCCAGCAGCCAAGATAGCGGGACTGGAAACTATGGCTACACCTTC
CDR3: CASSQDSGTGNYGYTF

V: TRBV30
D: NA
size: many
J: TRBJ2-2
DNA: TGTGCCTGGAGTGTACGCCCCGGGGAGCTGTTTTTT
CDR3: CAWSVRPGELFF

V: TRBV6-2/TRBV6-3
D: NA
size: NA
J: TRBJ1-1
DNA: TGTGCCAGCAGTTACTCGAAAGGGGCCCTAATGAACACTGAAGCTTTCTTT
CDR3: CASSYSKGALMNTEAFF

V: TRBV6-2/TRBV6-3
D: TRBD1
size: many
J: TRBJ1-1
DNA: TGTGCCAGCAGTTACTCTAGTTCCGGGACAGGTTCTATCGGTACCGAAGCTTTCTTT
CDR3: CASSYSSSGTGSIGTEAFF

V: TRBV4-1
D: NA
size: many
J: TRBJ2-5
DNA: TGCGCCAGCAGCCAGGGCCGCCAGAAAGAGACCCAGTACTTC
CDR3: CASSQGRQKETQYF

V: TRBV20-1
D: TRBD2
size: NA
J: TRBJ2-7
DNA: TGCAGTGCTAGAGGGGGTGTGGGGACTAGCACATCCTACGAGCAGTACTTC
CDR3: CSARGGVGTSTSYEQYF

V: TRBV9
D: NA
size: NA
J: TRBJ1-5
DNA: TGTGCCAGCAGCGTAGAGGGGGAGAATTATCAGCCCCAGCATTTT
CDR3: CASSVEGENYQPQHF

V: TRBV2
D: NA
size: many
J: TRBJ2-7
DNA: TGTGCCAGCAGTCAACCCCGAAAATACGAGCAGTACTTC
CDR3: CASSQPRKYEQYF

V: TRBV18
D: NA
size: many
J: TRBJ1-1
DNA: TGTGCCAGCTCACCACCGAGGCAGGGTGCTTCCTTCTTT
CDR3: CASSPPRQGASFF

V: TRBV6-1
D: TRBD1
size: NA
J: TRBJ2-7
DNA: TGTGCCAGCAGTCCCGACAGGGTTCCCTCCTACGAGCAGTACTTC
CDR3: CASSPDRVPSYEQYF

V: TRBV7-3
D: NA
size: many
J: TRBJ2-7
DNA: TGTGCCAGCAGCGTCAGGGGGGGCCAGTCCTACGAGCAGTACTTC
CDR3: CASSVRGGQSYEQYF

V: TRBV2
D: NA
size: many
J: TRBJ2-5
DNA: TGTGCCAGCAGTGACCAGGAAGAGACCCAGTACTTC
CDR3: CASSDQEETQYF

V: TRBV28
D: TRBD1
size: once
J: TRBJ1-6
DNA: TGTGCCAGCAGCGCCAGGACAGGGATCGGTAATTCACCCCTCCACTTT
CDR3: CASSARTGIGNSPLHF

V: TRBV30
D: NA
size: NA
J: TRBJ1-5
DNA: TGTGCCTGGAGTACCGGGGGGACTCAGCCCCAGCATTTT
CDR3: CAWSTGGTQPQHF

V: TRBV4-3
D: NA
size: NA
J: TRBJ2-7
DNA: TGCGCCAGCAGCCAAGAAACTGGGACCAACTACGAGCAGTACTTC
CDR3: CASSQETGTNYEQYF

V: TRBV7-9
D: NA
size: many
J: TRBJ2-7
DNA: TGTGCCAGCAGTAAGAACTACGAGCAGTACTTC
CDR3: CASSKNYEQYF

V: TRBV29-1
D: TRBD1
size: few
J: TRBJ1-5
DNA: TGCAGCGTTGCGCTAGGAACAGGGGGAAATCAGCCCCAGCATTTT
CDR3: CSVALGTGGNQPQHF

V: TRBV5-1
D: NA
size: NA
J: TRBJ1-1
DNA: TGCGCTGCGGGCATGAACACTGAAGCTTTCTTT
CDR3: CAAGMNTEAFF

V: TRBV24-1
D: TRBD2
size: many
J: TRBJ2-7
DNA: TGTGCCACCAGTGATCCGACTAGCCCGTACTACGAGCAGTACTTC
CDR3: CATSDPTSPYYEQYF

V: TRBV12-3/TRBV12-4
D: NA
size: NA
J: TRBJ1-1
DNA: TGTGCCAGCAGTCCGTTTGGACCCAACACTGAAGCTTTCTTT
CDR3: CASSPFGPNTEAFF

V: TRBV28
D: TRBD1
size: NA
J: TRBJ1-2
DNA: TGTGCCAGCAGTTCACAGGGGGCCCATGGCTACACCTTC
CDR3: CASSSQGAHGYTF

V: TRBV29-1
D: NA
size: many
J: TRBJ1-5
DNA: TGCAGCGTGAAGATTAATAGCAATCAGCCCCAGCATTTT
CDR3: CSVKINSNQPQHF

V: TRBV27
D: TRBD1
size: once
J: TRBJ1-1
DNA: TGTGCCAGCAGTTCGCGGACAGGGTCGTGGTTAGAAGCTTTCTTT
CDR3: CASSSRTGSWLEAFF

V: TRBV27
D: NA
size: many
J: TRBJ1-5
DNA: TGTGCCAGCAGTAAGGGGTCGATCAATCAGCCCCAGCATTTT
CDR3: CASSKGSINQPQHF

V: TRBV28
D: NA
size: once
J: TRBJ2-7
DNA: TGTGCCAGCAGTGCCGGAGTAGGCTACGAGCAGTACTTC
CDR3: CASSAGVGYEQYF

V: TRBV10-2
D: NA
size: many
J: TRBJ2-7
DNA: TGCGCCAGCAGGACTCGGGACGGAGTTACGAAGCAGTACTTC
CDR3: CASRTRDGVTKQYF

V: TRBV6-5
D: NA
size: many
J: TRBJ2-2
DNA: TGTGCCAGCAGTTACGAGCGGGTCCTGGACGGGGAGCTGTTTTTT
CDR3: CASSYERVLDGELFF

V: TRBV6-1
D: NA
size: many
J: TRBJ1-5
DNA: TGTGCCAGCGCTACCTTTCGAGCGGTTGGTAATCAGCCCCAGCATTTT
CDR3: CASATFRAVGNQPQHF

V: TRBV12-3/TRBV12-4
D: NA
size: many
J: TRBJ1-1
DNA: TGTGCCAGCAGGGACGGGGGACACTTGAACACTGAAGCTTTCTTT
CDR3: CASRDGGHLNTEAFF

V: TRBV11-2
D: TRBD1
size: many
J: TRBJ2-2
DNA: TGTGCCAGCAGCTTAAGGACAGGGTTCACCGGGGAGCTGTTTTTT
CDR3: CASSLRTGFTGELFF

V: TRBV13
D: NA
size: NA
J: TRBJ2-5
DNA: TGTGCCAGCAGCTTACAAGCGACCCAAGAGACCCAGTACTTC
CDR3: CASSLQATQETQYF

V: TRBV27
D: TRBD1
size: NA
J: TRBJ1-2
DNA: TGTGCCAGCAGTTTTAAGGGGGCAAGCTATGGCTACACCTTC
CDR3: CASSFKGASYGYTF

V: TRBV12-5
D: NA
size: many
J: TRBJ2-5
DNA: TGTGCTAGTGGTTTCGGTGATCAAGAGACCCAGTACTTC
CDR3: CASGFGDQETQYF

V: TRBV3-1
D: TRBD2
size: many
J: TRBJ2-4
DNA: TGTGCCAGCAGCCAAGACGGACTAGCGGGAGTTGTGAACATTCAGTACTTC
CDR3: CASSQDGLAGVVNIQYF

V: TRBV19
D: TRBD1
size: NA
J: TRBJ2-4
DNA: TGTGCCAGTAGTACCTCGGGACAGGGGGACATTCAGTACTTC
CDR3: CASSTSGQGDIQYF

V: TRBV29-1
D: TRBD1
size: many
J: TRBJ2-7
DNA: TGCAGCGTTGAGGGAGCCGACAGGGGCCCTTACGAGCAGTACTTC
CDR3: CSVEGADRGPYEQYF

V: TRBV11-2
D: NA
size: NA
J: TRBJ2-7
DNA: TGTGCCAGCAGCTCAGATAGCGGACTTAGCTCCTACGAGCAGTACTTC
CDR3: CASSSDSGLSSYEQYF

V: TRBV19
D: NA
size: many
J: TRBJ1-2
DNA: TGTGCCAGTAGTATGGTGGTCTCTAACTATGGCTACACCTTC
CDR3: CASSMVVSNYGYTF

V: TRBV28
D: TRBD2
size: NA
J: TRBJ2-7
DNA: TGTGCCAGCAGTTTTCCGGGACTAGGATACGAGCAGTACTTC
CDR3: CASSFPGLGYEQYF

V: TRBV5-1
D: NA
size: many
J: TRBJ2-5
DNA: TGCGCCAGCAGCTTATTCCACTCCCAAGAGACCCAGTACTTC
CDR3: CASSLFHSQETQYF

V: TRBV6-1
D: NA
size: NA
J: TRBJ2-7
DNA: TGTGCCAGCAGCCACGGGGGCAGGGGCCGGGGCTCCTACGAGCAGTACTTC
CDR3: CASSHGGRGRGSYEQYF

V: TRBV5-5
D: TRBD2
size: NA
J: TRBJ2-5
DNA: TGTGCCAGCAGCTTGTCACTAGCGGGGGGTCGTCAAGAGACCCAGTACTTC
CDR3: CASSLSLAGGRQETQYF